This T cell receptor (beta chain) was sequenced for a study of response to subunit inactivated influenza vaccine. Findings of the study overall: Each seasonal influenza vaccination recruits few new T cells, the authors suggested.

This clonotype occurred many times. Its antigen is not known. In TCRdb, the RT-PCR reads were re-called with MiXCR into one record per CDR3 protein. The repertoire holds hundreds of thousands of distinct CDR3 sequences, around 14% seen once, with 6% to 8% in the top ten. Germline CDR1 SGHVS, CDR2 FNYEAQ. The CDR3 is 17 residues long. V gave up 5 bases and J gave up 7 bases; unmatched junction bases: 18. This chain connects TRBV7-6 to TRBJ2-7; 9 bases line up with TRBD2. The sample was PBMCs from blood, taken less than 15 days before vaccination. The sequence came from a man between 50 and 59 years old who received an inactivated influenza vaccine. CDR3: CASSLNPGREGLREQYF. CDR3 in DNA: TGTGCCAGCAGCCTGAACCCGGGGCGGGAGGGCCTTAGGGAGCAGTACTTC.